These 4 T cell receptor beta chains were all obtained from the same sample, sequenced in a study of cytomegalovirus exposure and HLA in healthy donors. In the PCR, 60 Vbeta and 13 Jbeta primers were used. Method: immunoSEQ multiplex PCR; TCRdb's copy keeps in-frame clones and lacks some. Of under 200,000 clones in the sample, roughly 13% were seen once. The sequenced material came from PBMCs. The receptor source for this set is a man aged 50 or older in good health and CMV-seropositive.

V and J are TRBV28 and TRBJ1-6; D is possibly TRBD1 (5 bases). CDR3 length equals 14 residues. CDR1 is MDHEN, CDR2 SYDVKM, per germline. The V end was cut by 3 bases, the J end by 10 bases, with 13 bases between. The CDR3 DNA follows: TGTGCCAGCAGTTTCAGGCAGGGAGGCTCACCCCTCCACTTT. Protein: CASSFRQGGSPLHF. The full variable domain, with the rest looked up from reference TRBV28 and TRBJ1-6, is DVKVTQSSRYLVKRTGEKVFLECVQDMDHENMFWYRQDPGLGLRLIYFSYDVKMKEKGDIPEGYSVSREKKERFSLILESASTNQTSMYLCASSFRQGGSPLHFGNGTRLTVT.

The chain uses TRBV7-2 and TRBJ2-7, with 9 bases fitting TRBD2. Trimming took 1 base from V and 2 from J; bases not matched to a gene: 3. The CDR3 consists of 15 residues. From germline, CDR1 is SGHTA and CDR2 FQGNSA. The DNA for the CDR3 is TGTGCCAGCAGCTTAGGACTAGCGGCCACCTACGAGCAGTACTTC. It is translated as CASSLGLAATYEQYF. The full variable domain, with the rest looked up from reference TRBV7-2 and TRBJ2-7, is GAGVSQSPSNKVTEKGKDVELRCDPISGHTALYWYRQSLGQGLEFLIYFQGNSAPDKSGLPSDRFSAERTGGSVSTLTIQRTQQEDSAVYLCASSLGLAATYEQYFGPGTRLTVT.

The chain couples TRBV6-5 to TRBJ1-5; 7 nucleotides agree with TRBD1. The J segment lost 0 bases and the V segment lost 5 bases, leaving 4 bases of the junction unmatched. This CDR3 is 15 amino acids long. CDR1 MNHEY and CDR2 SVGAGI come from the germline V gene. The DNA for the CDR3 is TGTGCCAGCAGTGCCGGGACAGCTAGCAATCAGCCCCAGCATTTT. It specifies CASSAGTASNQPQHF.

This clone has more than one count but fewer than ten. This chain links TRBV15 with TRBJ2-7; a weak D match, TRBD2 (5 bases). This CDR3 is built from 16 residues. V lost 4 bases, J lost 7 bases, and 23 bases lay in between. Germline V CDR1 and CDR2: LNHNV, YYDKDF (reference sequence). The CDR3, as DNA: TGTGCCACCAGCACCCCCAAAGCCGGGGAGAGGAGGGAGCAGTACGTC. Translating gives CATSTPKAGERREQYV.